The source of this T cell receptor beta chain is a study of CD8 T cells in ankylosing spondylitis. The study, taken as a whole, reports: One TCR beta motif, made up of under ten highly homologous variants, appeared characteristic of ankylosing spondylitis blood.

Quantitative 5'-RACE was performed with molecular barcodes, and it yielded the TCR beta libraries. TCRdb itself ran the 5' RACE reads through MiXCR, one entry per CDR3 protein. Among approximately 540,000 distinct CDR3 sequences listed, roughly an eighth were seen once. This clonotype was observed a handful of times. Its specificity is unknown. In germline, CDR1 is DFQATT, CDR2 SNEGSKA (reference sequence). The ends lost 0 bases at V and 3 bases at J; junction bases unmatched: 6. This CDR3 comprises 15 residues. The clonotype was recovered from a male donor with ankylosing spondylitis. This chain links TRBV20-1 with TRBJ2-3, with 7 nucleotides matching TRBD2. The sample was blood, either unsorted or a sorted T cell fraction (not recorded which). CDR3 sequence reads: CSARDAGVFTDTQYF. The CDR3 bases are TGCAGTGCTAGAGACGCGGGAGTATTTACAGATACGCAGTATTTT.